The 30 T cell receptor beta chains given below trace back to one sample, sequenced in a study of cytomegalovirus exposure and HLA in healthy donors. Primers for the PCR totalled 60 Vbeta and 13 Jbeta. Libraries were prepared by immunoSEQ multiplex PCR; TCRdb keeps only in-frame clonotypes and omits some of them. The repertoire includes some 170,000 clones, around 79% of them detected once, and almost 6.5% sits in the top ten. The sequenced sample consisted of PBMCs. These receptors were taken from a man aged 35 to 55 in good health and CMV-seropositive.

V and J are TRBV5-4 and TRBJ1-2, with 9 bases lining up with TRBD1. The CDR3 has 14 amino acids. Germline V gene data show CDR1 as SGHNT and CDR2 as YYREEE (reference sequence). The ends lost 2 bases at V and 3 bases at J; junction bases unmatched: 2. DNA for the CDR3: TGTGCCAGCAGCTTACAGGGGGCGGACTATGGCTACACCTTC. Its translation: CASSLQGADYGYTF.

This chain links TRBV5-1 with TRBJ2-5, with 8 bases fitting TRBD1. J lost 4 bases, V lost 6 bases, and 11 bases had no gene match. The length of the CDR3 is 15 residues. The germline V gene encodes CDR1 SGHRS and CDR2 YFSETQ. For the CDR3, the DNA is TGCGCCAGCACGACCGCGGGACAGGTCGGAGAGACCCAGTACTTC. Translating it yields CASTTAGQVGETQYF. Filled out from reference TRBV5-1 and TRBJ2-5, the complete variable domain reads KAGVTQTPRYLIKTRGQQVTLSCSPISGHRSVSWYQQTPGQGLQFLFEYFSETQRNKGNFPGRFSGRQFSNSRSEMNVSTLELGDSALYLCASTTAGQVGETQYFGPGTRLLVL.

The genes are TRBV5-1 and TRBJ2-5, with TRBD1 as a possible D gene (6 bases). This CDR3 has 14 residues. V dropped 2 bases and J dropped 5 bases, with 13 bases sitting between them. Germline CDR1 SGHRS, CDR2 YFSETQ. CDR3 in DNA: TGCGCCAGCAGCTTCAGGGGCGCACGGGAGACCCAGTACTTC. This encodes CASSFRGARETQYF. Together with reference TRBV5-1 and TRBJ2-5, the CDR3 gives the full variable domain: KAGVTQTPRYLIKTRGQQVTLSCSPISGHRSVSWYQQTPGQGLQFLFEYFSETQRNKGNFPGRFSGRQFSNSRSEMNVSTLELGDSALYLCASSFRGARETQYFGPGTRLLVL.

The sample holds a few counts of this clone. The chain couples TRBV2 to TRBJ2-3; D not resolved. This CDR3 is built from 12 residues. Germline V gene sequence: CDR1 SNHLY, CDR2 FYNNEI. Trimming took 7 bases from V and 5 from J, leaving 10 bases between them. CDR3 in amino acids: CASTGSGDTQYF. The DNA of the CDR3 is TGTGCCAGCACCGGGTCGGGAGATACGCAGTATTTT.

The genes are TRBV12-5 and TRBJ2-1; maybe TRBD2 (5 bases). The CDR3 covers 14 residues. The V gene lost 2 bases and the J gene lost 2 bases, with 7 bases spanning the gap. The germline V gene has CDR1 LGHNT and CDR2 FRNRAP. For the CDR3, the DNA is TGTGCTAGTGGTTTGAGCGGAGCCTACAATGAGCAGTTCTTC. Its translation is CASGLSGAYNEQFF.

The rearrangement uses TRBV7-9 and TRBJ2-2; 8 nucleotides align to TRBD2. The CDR3 length is 15 residues. Germline-derived CDR1 and CDR2 are SEHNR and FQNEAQ (reference sequence). V lost 4 bases, J lost 1 base, and 2 bases stayed unmatched. As DNA, the CDR3 is TGTGCCAGCAGCTCCACTAGCGGGAACACCGGGGAGCTGTTTTTT. Residues: CASSSTSGNTGELFF.

The chain uses TRBV5-4 and TRBJ2-3; TRBD2 aligns across 8 bases. This CDR3 is 15 amino acids long. After removal of 3 bases from V and 3 bases from J, the junction contained 6 bases not matched to a gene. The germline V gene has CDR1 SGHNT and CDR2 YYREEE (reference sequence). The CDR3 spells CASSSPGGLTDTQYF. In nucleotides, the CDR3 is TGTGCCAGCAGCTCGCCGGGGGGGCTAACAGATACGCAGTATTTT.

The chain couples TRBV5-8 to TRBJ2-1, with D unresolved. Deletions cut 4 bases from V and 0 bases from J, with 17 bases between. This CDR3 comprises 17 residues. CDR1 is SGHTS and CDR2 is YDEGEE in the germline V gene. The CDR3 nucleotides read TGTGCCAGCAGCCGTCAGATATTTTGGAGCTCCTACAATGAGCAGTTCTTC. Its translation: CASSRQIFWSSYNEQFF.

The chain has TRBV30 and TRBJ1-1, with 10 bases that match TRBD1. Looked up from germline, CDR1 is GTSNPN and CDR2 is SVGIG (reference sequence). V gave up 8 bases and J gave up 2 bases; unmatched junction bases: 5. The CDR3 is 13 amino acids. The CDR3 nucleotides read TGTGCCGGCGACAGGGGGCGAAACACTGAAGCTTTCTTT. It specifies CAGDRGRNTEAFF. Combining the CDR3 with reference TRBV30 and TRBJ1-1 gives the whole variable domain SQTIHQWPATLVQPVGSPLSLECTVEGTSNPNLYWYRQAAGRGLQLLFYSVGIGQISSEVPQNLSASRPQDRQFILSSKKLLLSDSGFYLCAGDRGRNTEAFFGQGTRLTVV.

The chain uses TRBV28 and TRBJ2-7, with a possible D match to TRBD2 (5 bases). Germline lookup yields CDR1 MDHEN and CDR2 SYDVKM. The CDR3 has 14 amino acids. Trimming cost V 5 bases and J 5 bases, with 16 bases left between them. CDR3 sequence reads: CASSLATGVDEQYF. The CDR3 DNA sequence: TGTGCCAGCAGTCTGGCTACCGGGGTCGACGAGCAGTACTTC.

This chain connects TRBV2 to TRBJ2-5; unclear D gene. CDR1 SNHLY and CDR2 FYNNEI come from the germline V gene. V lost 6 bases and J lost 11, with 16 bases in between. The CDR3 contains 12 residues. Here the CDR3 DNA reads TGTGCCAGCAGGGCAACTATGGATGAGCAGTACTTC. Translating gives CASRATMDEQYF. The variable domain in full, completed from reference TRBV2 and TRBJ2-5, reads EPEVTQTPSHQVTQMGQEVILRCVPISNHLYFYWYRQILGQKVEFLVSFYNNEISEKSEIFDDQFSVERPDGSNFTLKIRSTKLEDSAMYFCASRATMDEQYFGPGTRLLVL.

The V and J genes are TRBV9 and TRBJ2-3; the D gene is possibly TRBD1 (5 bases). CDR1 and CDR2 from the germline V gene are SGDLS and YYNGEE. Trimming removed 0 bases from V and 2 bases from J, with 10 bases in between. This CDR3 contains 15 residues. The CDR3 loop is CASSVEGRATDTQYF. For the CDR3, the DNA is TGTGCCAGCAGCGTAGAGGGCAGGGCCACAGATACGCAGTATTTT.

The chain links TRBV19 to TRBJ2-6, with 9 positions matching TRBD2. Germline CDR1 and CDR2: LNHDA and SQIVND (reference sequence). With V trimmed by 3 bases and J by 0 bases, 0 bases remained unmatched. The CDR3 extends over 16 amino acids. The CDR3 DNA sequence: TGTGCCAGTAGTATTAGCGGGAGCTCTGGGGCCAACGTCCTGACTTTC. As protein: CASSISGSSGANVLTF.

V is TRBV9 and J is TRBJ2-7; perhaps TRBD2 as D (6 bases). The CDR3 is 15 residues long. The V gene's germline CDR1 is SGDLS and CDR2 YYNGEE. V lost 0 bases, J lost 2 bases, and 12 bases lay in between. CDR3 residues: CASSVELGGAYEQYF. CDR3 DNA: TGTGCCAGCAGCGTAGAGCTGGGGGGTGCCTACGAGCAGTACTTC.

The chain's CDR3 is CSVRTSGSYNEQFF. Here the CDR3 DNA reads TGCAGCGTTAGGACTAGCGGGAGCTACAATGAGCAGTTCTTC. This chain links TRBV29-1 with TRBJ2-1; 13 bases line up with TRBD2. V lost 5 bases and J lost 3; bases outside the gene matches: 1. This CDR3 comprises 14 residues. Germline assignment: CDR1 SQVTM and CDR2 ANQGSEA.

The rearrangement joins TRBV7-2 to TRBJ2-1; possibly TRBD2 for D (5 bases). The germline V and J ends were trimmed by 7 bases and 2 bases, with 12 bases remaining between them. The CDR3 runs to 14 residues. CDR1 and CDR2 from the germline V gene are SGHTA and FQGNSA. CDR3: CASILGLPYNEQFF. The CDR3 DNA reads TGTGCCAGCATCCTCGGACTTCCCTACAATGAGCAGTTCTTC.

This clone was picked up a small number of times. The rearrangement joins TRBV2 to TRBJ2-5, with 11 bases lining up with TRBD2. The germline CDR1 and CDR2 sequences are SNHLY and FYNNEI. The trim removed 7 bases at V and 4 bases at J, leaving 5 bases unmatched. This CDR3 has 14 residues. CDR3 protein: CASMGTSGRETQYF. The CDR3 nucleotides are TGTGCCAGCATGGGGACTAGCGGTCGAGAGACCCAGTACTTC.

This clone has just one count. The chain joins TRBV29-1 to TRBJ2-7, with 7 bases aligning to TRBD1. The CDR3 has 13 amino acids. Germline CDR1 and CDR2: SQVTM and ANQGSEA. V shed 0 bases and J 4 bases; nucleotides not matched to a gene: 3. DNA of the CDR3: TGCAGCGTTGAAGACTCCAGGGGGTACGAGCAGTACTTC. Protein: CSVEDSRGYEQYF.

This rearrangement joins TRBV14 to TRBJ1-4, with D unclear. CDR3 length: 15 residues. Germline CDR1 reads SGHDN; CDR2 reads FVKESK. The V end was cut by 1 base, the J end by 5 bases, with 11 bases between. The CDR3 nucleotides are TGTGCCAGCAGCCAAGTGGGCCCGAAAAATGAAAAACTGTTTTTT. Protein product: CASSQVGPKNEKLFF.

This clone was seen more than once but under ten times. The V call is TRBV2, the J call TRBJ2-7, with a possible D match to TRBD2 (6 bases). The CDR3 totals 13 residues. Trimming took 6 bases from V and 6 from J, leaving 15 bases between them. Looked up from germline, CDR1 is SNHLY and CDR2 is FYNNEI. The CDR3 DNA sequence: TGTGCCAGCAGCAGACTAGAAAGGGGCGAGCAGTACTTC. It yields the protein CASSRLERGEQYF. The full variable domain, its missing parts supplied by reference TRBV2 and TRBJ2-7, is EPEVTQTPSHQVTQMGQEVILRCVPISNHLYFYWYRQILGQKVEFLVSFYNNEISEKSEIFDDQFSVERPDGSNFTLKIRSTKLEDSAMYFCASSRLERGEQYFGPGTRLTVT.

The CDR3 reads CASRRDRAPTYEQYF. CDR3 sequence (DNA): TGTGCCAGCAGGAGGGACAGGGCACCCACCTACGAGCAGTACTTC. The chain employs TRBV2 and TRBJ2-7; 9 nucleotides line up with TRBD1. V was pared by 6 bases and J by 2 bases, with 8 bases of the junction left unmatched. This CDR3 is 15 amino acids long. Germline-derived CDR1 and CDR2 are SNHLY and FYNNEI.

The chain has TRBV4-1 and TRBJ2-7, with TRBD1 matching over 8 bases. Germline V gene sequence: CDR1 MGHRA, CDR2 YSYEKL. V was clipped by 0 bases and J by 5 bases; unmatched bases: 12. CDR3 size: 17 residues. CDR3 bases: TGCGCCAGCAGCCAAGATGTCCAGGGGGCGCGAGTAGACGAGCAGTACTTC. Amino acid sequence: CASSQDVQGARVDEQYF.

The chain is built from TRBV12-5 and TRBJ2-7; 12 bases map to TRBD2. The CDR3 sequence is 17 residues long. CDR1 is LGHNT and CDR2 is FRNRAP in the germline V gene. The junction had 14 bases not matched to a gene; V was cut back by 2 bases and J by 9 bases. The CDR3 here is CASGLPTRLAGAPVQYF. For the CDR3, the DNA is TGTGCTAGTGGTTTGCCGACCCGACTAGCGGGAGCCCCCGTGCAGTACTTC.

The chain is built from TRBV7-9 and TRBJ1-1; D unclear. This CDR3 is built from 15 residues. V was trimmed by 2 bases and J by 3 bases, leaving 13 bases between them. Germline V lookup: CDR1 SEHNR, CDR2 FQNEAQ (reference sequence). The CDR3 loop reads CASSLSSHGDTEAFF. The CDR3 DNA reads as TGTGCCAGCAGCTTATCTTCCCACGGGGACACTGAAGCTTTCTTT.

This rearrangement joins TRBV18 to TRBJ2-7; no reliable D call. V dropped 3 bases and J dropped 5 bases, with 11 bases sitting between them. This CDR3 contains 13 residues. Germline CDR1 and CDR2: KGHSH and LQKENI. In DNA, the CDR3 is TGTGCCAGCTCACCTTCCACAGTCGACGAGCAGTACTTC. It is translated as CASSPSTVDEQYF.

V and J are TRBV5-5 and TRBJ1-5; a weak D match, TRBD1 (5 bases). Germline CDR1 SGHKS, CDR2 YYEKEE (reference sequence). The V and J ends lost 1 base and 3 bases respectively, with 17 bases between them. The CDR3 has 17 residues. The CDR3 coding sequence is TGTGCCAGCAGCTTGTCGACAGAGACCCGTTTCAATCAGCCCCAGCATTTT. Translating it yields CASSLSTETRFNQPQHF. The complete variable domain, with remaining parts taken from reference TRBV5-5 and TRBJ1-5, reads DAGVTQSPTHLIKTRGQQVTLRCSPISGHKSVSWYQQVLGQGPQFIFQYYEKEERGRGNFPDRFSARQFPNYSSELNVNALLLGDSALYLCASSLSTETRFNQPQHFGDGTRLSIL.

This clone was detected once. CDR3 nucleotide sequence: TGTGCCAGCAGTTTGGAAAGGGGCAATGGCTACACCTTC. Its translation is CASSLERGNGYTF. The chain uses TRBV28 and TRBJ1-2; TRBD1 might be the D (5 bases). The CDR3 is 13 amino acids. Germline V gives CDR1 MDHEN, CDR2 SYDVKM. Trimming cost V 3 bases and J 6 bases, with 11 bases left between them.

The chain has TRBV6-6 and TRBJ2-7, with unresolved D. The CDR3 is 15 residues long. Germline assignment: CDR1 MNHNY and CDR2 SVGAGI (reference sequence). The V end was cut by 6 bases, the J end by 6 bases, with 21 bases between. The CDR3 DNA is TGTGCCAGCAGCTTACTCGACAATTCGCTGGCCGAGCAGTACTTC. It specifies CASSLLDNSLAEQYF.

The chain combines TRBV6-4 with TRBJ1-2; D may be TRBD1 (6 bases). Germline V gene data show CDR1 as MRHNA and CDR2 as SNTAGT. There are 16 residues in the CDR3. V lost 2 bases and J lost 2, with 15 bases in between. The CDR3 nucleotides are TGTGCCAGCAGTGACCACGCAGGGGAGAGGAACTATGGCTACACCTTC. As protein: CASSDHAGERNYGYTF.

This clone came up a few times. The chain employs TRBV6-4 and TRBJ2-7; 13 positions agree with TRBD2. This CDR3 region has 13 residues. Trimming cost V 10 bases and J 5 bases; bases outside gene matches: 5. Per germline, CDR1 MRHNA and CDR2 SNTAGT. DNA for the CDR3: TGTGCCATCTTTGGACTAGCGGGAGACGAGCAGTACTTC. Translating it yields CAIFGLAGDEQYF.